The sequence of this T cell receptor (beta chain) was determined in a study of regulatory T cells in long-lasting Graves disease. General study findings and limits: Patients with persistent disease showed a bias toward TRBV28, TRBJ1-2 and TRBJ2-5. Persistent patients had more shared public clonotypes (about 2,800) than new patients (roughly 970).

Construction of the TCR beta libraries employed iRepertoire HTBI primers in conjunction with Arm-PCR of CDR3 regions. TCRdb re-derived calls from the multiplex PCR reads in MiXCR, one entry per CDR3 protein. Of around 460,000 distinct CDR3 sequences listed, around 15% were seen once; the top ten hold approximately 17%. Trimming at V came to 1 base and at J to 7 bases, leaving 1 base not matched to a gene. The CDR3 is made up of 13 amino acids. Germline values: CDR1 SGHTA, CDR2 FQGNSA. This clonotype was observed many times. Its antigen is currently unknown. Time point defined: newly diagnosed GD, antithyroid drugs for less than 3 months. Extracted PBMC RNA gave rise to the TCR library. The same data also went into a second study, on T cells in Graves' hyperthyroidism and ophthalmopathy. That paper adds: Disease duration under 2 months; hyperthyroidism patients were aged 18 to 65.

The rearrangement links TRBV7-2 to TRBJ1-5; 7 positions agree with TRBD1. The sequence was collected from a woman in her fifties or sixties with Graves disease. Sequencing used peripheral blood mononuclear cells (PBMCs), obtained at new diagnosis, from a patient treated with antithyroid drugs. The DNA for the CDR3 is TGTGCCAGCAGCTTAGGACAGGGCCAGCCCCAGCATTTT. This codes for CASSLGQGQPQHF.